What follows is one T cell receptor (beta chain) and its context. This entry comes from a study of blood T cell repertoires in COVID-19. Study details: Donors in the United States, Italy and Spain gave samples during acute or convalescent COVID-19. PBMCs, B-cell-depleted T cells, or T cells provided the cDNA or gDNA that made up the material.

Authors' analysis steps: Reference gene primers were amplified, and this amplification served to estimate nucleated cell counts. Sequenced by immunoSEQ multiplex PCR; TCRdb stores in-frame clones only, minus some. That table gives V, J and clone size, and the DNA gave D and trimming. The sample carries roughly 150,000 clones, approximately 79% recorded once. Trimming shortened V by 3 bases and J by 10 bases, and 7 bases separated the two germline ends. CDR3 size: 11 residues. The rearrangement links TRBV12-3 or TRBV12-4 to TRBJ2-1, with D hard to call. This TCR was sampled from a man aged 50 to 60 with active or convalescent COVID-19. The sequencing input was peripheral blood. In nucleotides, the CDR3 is TGTGCCAGCAGTTTCCTCGGGGAGCAGTTCTTC. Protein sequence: CASSFLGEQFF.